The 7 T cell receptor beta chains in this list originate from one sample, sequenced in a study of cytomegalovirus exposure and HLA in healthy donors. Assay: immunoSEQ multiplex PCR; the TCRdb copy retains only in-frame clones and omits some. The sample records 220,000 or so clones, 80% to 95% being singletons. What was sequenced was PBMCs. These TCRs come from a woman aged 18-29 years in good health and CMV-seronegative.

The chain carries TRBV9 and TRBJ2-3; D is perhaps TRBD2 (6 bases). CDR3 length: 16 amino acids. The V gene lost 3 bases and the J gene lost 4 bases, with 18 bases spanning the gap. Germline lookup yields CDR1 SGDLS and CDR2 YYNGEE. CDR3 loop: CASSAGTRGGADTQYF. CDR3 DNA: TGTGCCAGCAGCGCCGGGACCCGGGGAGGAGCAGATACGCAGTATTTT.

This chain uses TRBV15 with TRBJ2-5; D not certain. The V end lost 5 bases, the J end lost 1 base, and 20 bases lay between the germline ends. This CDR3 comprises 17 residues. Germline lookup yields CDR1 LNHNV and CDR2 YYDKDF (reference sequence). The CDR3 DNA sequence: TGTGCCACCAGCCCTCGTCCGTCTTTGGCGGTCCAAGAGACCCAGTACTTC. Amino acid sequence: CATSPRPSLAVQETQYF.

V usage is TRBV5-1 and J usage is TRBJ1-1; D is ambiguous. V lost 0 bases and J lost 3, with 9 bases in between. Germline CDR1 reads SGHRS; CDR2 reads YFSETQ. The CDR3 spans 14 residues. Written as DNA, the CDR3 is TGCGCCAGCAGCTTGGTAGGAGCTTACACTGAAGCTTTCTTT. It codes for CASSLVGAYTEAFF.

CDR3 protein: CASSSGQGLSGYTF. CDR3 sequence (DNA): TGTGCCAGCAGTTCCGGACAGGGACTAAGCGGCTACACCTTC. This chain connects TRBV6-6 to TRBJ1-2, with 8 bases identical to TRBD1. Germline V lookup: CDR1 MNHNY, CDR2 SVGAGI (reference sequence). The CDR3 covers 14 residues. J was trimmed by 8 bases and V by 4 bases; bases with no gene match: 9.

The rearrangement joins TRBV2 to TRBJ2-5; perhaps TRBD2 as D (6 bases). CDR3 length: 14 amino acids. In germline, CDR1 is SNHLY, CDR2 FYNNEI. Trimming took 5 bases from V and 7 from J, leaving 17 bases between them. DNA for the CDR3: TGTGCCAGCAGTCCTATCCTACAGGAGGGGACCCAGTACTTC. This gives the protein CASSPILQEGTQYF.

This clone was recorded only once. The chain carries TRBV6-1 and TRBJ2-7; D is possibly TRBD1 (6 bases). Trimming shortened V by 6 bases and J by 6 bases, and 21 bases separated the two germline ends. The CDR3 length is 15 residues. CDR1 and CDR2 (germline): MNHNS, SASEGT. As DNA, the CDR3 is TGTGCCAGCAGGCCACTGACAGGAAGACCTGGCGAGCAGTACTTC. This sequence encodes CASRPLTGRPGEQYF.

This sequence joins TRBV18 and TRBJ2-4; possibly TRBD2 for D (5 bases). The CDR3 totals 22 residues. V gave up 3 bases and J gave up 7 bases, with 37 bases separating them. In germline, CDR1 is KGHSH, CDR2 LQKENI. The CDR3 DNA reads TGTGCCAGCTCACCGACGACCACCGTCGGACTGAGCCTAGTAGTTAGTGATAACATTCAGTACTTC. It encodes CASSPTTTVGLSLVVSDNIQYF.